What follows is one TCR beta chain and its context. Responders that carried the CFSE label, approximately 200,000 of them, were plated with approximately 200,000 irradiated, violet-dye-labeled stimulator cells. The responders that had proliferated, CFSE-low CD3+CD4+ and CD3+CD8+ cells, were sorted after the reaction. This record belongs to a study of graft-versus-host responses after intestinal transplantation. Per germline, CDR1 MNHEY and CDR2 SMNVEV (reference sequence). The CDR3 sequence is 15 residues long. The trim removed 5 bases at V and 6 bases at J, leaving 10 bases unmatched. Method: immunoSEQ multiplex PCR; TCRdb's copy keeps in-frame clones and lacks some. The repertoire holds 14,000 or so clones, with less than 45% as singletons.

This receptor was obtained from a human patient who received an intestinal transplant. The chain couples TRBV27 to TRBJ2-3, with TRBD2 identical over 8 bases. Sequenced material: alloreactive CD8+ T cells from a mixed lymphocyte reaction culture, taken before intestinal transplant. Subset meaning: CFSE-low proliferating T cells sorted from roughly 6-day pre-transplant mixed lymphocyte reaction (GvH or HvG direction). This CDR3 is CASSPQAGGLDTQYF. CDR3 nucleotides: TGTGCCAGCAGTCCCCAGGCGGGGGGTTTGGATACGCAGTATTTT.